Many counts were recorded for the clone carrying this TCR beta chain. The antigen is not known. The data are from a study of T cells in Graves' hyperthyroidism and ophthalmopathy. Regarding the study as a whole: Using 13 V-J features, a model discriminated ophthalmopathy from stable hyperthyroidism. Most thyroid clonotypes that were expanded above 0.001 also turned up in blood. Model-based prediction identified ophthalmopathy a median roughly 5.9 months prior to its onset.

CDR3 size: 15 residues. Trimming stripped 2 bases from V and 0 bases from J, with 8 bases between. Germline CDR1 and CDR2: MNHNY and SVGAGI (reference sequence). Amplified TCR beta CDR3 regions came from RNA transcripts. Primed by the HTBI set, a first-round RT-PCR was run on the TCR CDR3. MiXCR, run by TCRdb on the multiplex PCR reads, gives a single entry per CDR3 protein. The sample comprises about 640,000 distinct CDR3 sequences, around 15% of which are singletons, and roughly an eighth rests with the top ten. For the diagnoses, clinical symptoms, serum thyroxine and TRAb, thyroid ultrasound and orbital computed tomography were used.

This TCR was sampled from a woman between 45 and 60 years old with Graves' ophthalmopathy. This chain connects TRBV6-6 to TRBJ1-5; tentatively, D is TRBD1 (5 bases). Sequenced material: blood. In nucleotides, the CDR3 is TGTGCCAGCAGTTACACCCAGGGTAGCAATCAGCCCCAGCATTTT. Amino acids: CASSYTQGSNQPQHF.